This T cell receptor beta chain was documented in a study of blood T cell repertoires in COVID-19. V dropped 0 bases and J dropped 2 bases, with 9 bases sitting between them. The germline V gene has CDR1 SGHDT and CDR2 YYEEEE. The CDR3 runs to 15 residues. Clones were sequenced by immunoSEQ multiplex PCR, and TCRdb holds only the in-frame ones, with some missing. The table has about 360,000 clones, around 88% seen once. The chain carries TRBV5-6 and TRBJ1-3, with a tentative D call TRBD1 (5 bases). Sequencing was done on a sample of peripheral blood. The sequence derives from a man aged 25 to 40 with active or convalescent COVID-19. CDR3 bases: TGTGCCAGCAGCTTGGGGGCCAGGGCTGGAAACACCATATATTTT. It yields the protein CASSLGARAGNTIYF.